The 18 T cell receptor beta chains below come from one sample, sequenced in a study of T cell repertoires in aging, cancer and after chemotherapy. TCR beta rearrangements were amplified from peripheral blood genomic DNA. Multiplex touch-down PCR with TRB-A/B primers amplified rearranged V-D-J TRB sequences. TCRdb fed the multiplex PCR reads into MiXCR, producing one record per CDR3 protein. This table has about 11,000 distinct CDR3 sequences, around a third appearing once. Specimen: blood. These receptors were taken from a human donor in good health. The donor label of this sample is uncertain.

The CDR3 sequence: CSASGLAASYNEQFF. In DNA form, the CDR3 reads TGCAGTGCTAGCGGACTAGCGGCCTCCTACAATGAGCAGTTCTTC. This sequence joins TRBV20-1 and TRBJ2-1; 10 nucleotides agree with TRBD2. The CDR3 covers 15 residues. Trimming took 3 bases from V and 0 from J; bases not matched to a gene: 2. Germline V gives CDR1 DFQATT, CDR2 SNEGSKA (reference sequence).

As to this clonotype: One junction end disagrees with the germline gene, perhaps due to a read error. CDR3 amino acids: CASRDSTGGRSPLHF. The CDR3 DNA sequence: TGCGCCAGCAGAGACTCTACAGGGGGGCGTTCACCCCTCCACTTT. V is TRBV5-6 and J is TRBJ1-6, with 8 nucleotides matching TRBD1. The V gene's germline CDR1 is SGHDT and CDR2 YYEEEE. The CDR3 has 15 residues.

The chain links TRBV5-1 to TRBJ2-7, with D perhaps assigned TRBD1 or TRBD2 (7 bases each). This CDR3 is 13 amino acids long. V was cut by 4 bases and J by 8 bases, with 16 bases left in between. CDR1 and CDR2 from the germline V gene are SGHRS and YFSETQ. The CDR3 DNA reads TGCGCCAGCAGCCCGAGTCAGGGGGGGAAGCAGTACTTC. This encodes CASSPSQGGKQYF.

This chain links TRBV12-3 or TRBV12-4 with TRBJ1-4, with TRBD1 identical over 8 bases. V was clipped by 2 bases and J by 13 bases; unmatched bases: 18. This CDR3 contains 17 residues. In nucleotides, the CDR3 is TGTGCCAGCAGTTTAAGGGGCGGGACAGGCTTAAGAAAAGGACTGTTTTTT. It encodes CASSLRGGTGLRKGLFF.

This clonotype was counted only a few times. CDR3 nucleotides: TGTGCCAGCAGCTTGGACGTCAGCCAAGAGACCCAGTACTTC. This sequence encodes CASSLDVSQETQYF. This chain uses TRBV5-4 with TRBJ2-5; D ambiguous. V shed 0 bases and J shed 1 base, with 7 bases lying between them. The CDR3 covers 14 residues. CDR1 is SGHNT, CDR2 YYREEE, per germline (reference sequence).

This clonotype is classed as medium-sized (0.01 to 0.1%). The chain has TRBV29-1 and TRBJ1-1; D may be TRBD1 (5 bases). Germline CDR1 SQVTM, CDR2 ANQGSEA. Trimming removed 0 bases from V and 1 base from J, with 9 bases in between. The CDR3 consists of 14 residues. CDR3 coding DNA: TGCAGCGTTGAAGATACAGGAAGGAACACTGAAGCTTTCTTT. Amino acids: CSVEDTGRNTEAFF. Based on the CDR3 plus reference TRBV29-1 and TRBJ1-1, the full variable domain is SAVISQKPSRDICQRGTSLTIQCQVDSQVTMMFWYRQQPGQSLTLIATANQGSEATYESGFVIDKFPISRPNLTFSTLTVSNMSPEDSSIYLCSVEDTGRNTEAFFGQGTRLTVV.

V usage is TRBV11-2 and J usage is TRBJ2-1; D is possibly TRBD2 (5 bases). Germline lookup yields CDR1 SGHAT and CDR2 FQNNGV. The length of the CDR3 is 20 residues. V was pared by 0 bases and J by 0 bases, with 21 bases between. The CDR3 sequence: CASSLDTSVFGKSSYNEQFF. The CDR3 region has the DNA TGTGCCAGCAGCTTAGATACATCGGTTTTCGGGAAGAGCTCCTACAATGAGCAGTTCTTC.

This chain uses TRBV6-5 with TRBJ2-5, with D unresolved. V was shortened by 4 bases and J by 3 bases, with 6 bases between the two germline ends. The CDR3 loop spans 12 amino acids. Germline CDR1 MNHEY, CDR2 SVGAGI. CDR3 nucleotides: TGTGCCAGCAGTTCGAGTGAAGAGACCCAGTACTTC. Translation gives CASSSSEETQYF.

This chain joins TRBV20-1 and TRBJ1-1; unclear D gene. The CDR3 runs 13 residues. V gave up 6 bases and J gave up 1 base, with 12 bases separating them. Germline assignment: CDR1 DFQATT and CDR2 SNEGSKA (reference sequence). For the CDR3, the DNA is TGCAGTGCCCTTCTCCCGGAGAACACTGAAGCTTTCTTT. Translated: CSALLPENTEAFF.

This clonotype is termed medium-sized (0.01 to 0.1%). The chain links TRBV29-1 to TRBJ1-2; no clear D gene. The V end lost 0 bases, the J end lost 4 bases, and 12 bases lay between the germline ends. The CDR3 loop spans 14 amino acids. Germline lookup yields CDR1 SQVTM and CDR2 ANQGSEA. The CDR3 DNA is TGCAGCGTTGAAGATAAACGGACCCGCTATGGCTACACCTTC. The encoded protein is CSVEDKRTRYGYTF.

This sequence joins TRBV6-5 and TRBJ1-2; D gene uncertain. This CDR3 has 13 amino acids. Germline V lookup: CDR1 MNHEY, CDR2 SVGAGI. V was cut by 6 bases and J by 6 bases, with 14 bases left in between. The CDR3 sequence is CASSRSGRDGYTF. DNA for the CDR3: TGTGCCAGCAGCCGGTCAGGAAGAGATGGCTACACCTTC.

This clonotype has more than one count but fewer than ten. The chain joins TRBV30 to TRBJ2-7; TRBD2 aligns across 14 bases. Unmatched junction bases numbered 10, after V lost 0 bases and J lost 12 bases. The CDR3 totals 15 residues. Per the germline V gene, CDR1 is GTSNPN and CDR2 is SVGIG (reference sequence). This chain's CDR3 is CAWSVAGTSGSSRYF. CDR3 nucleotides: TGTGCCTGGAGTGTGGCCGGGACTAGCGGGAGTTCACGGTACTTC.

This clonotype has more than one count but fewer than ten. The chain employs TRBV19 and TRBJ2-5; TRBD2 matches 7 bases. In germline, CDR1 is LNHDA, CDR2 SQIVND (reference sequence). Unmatched junction bases numbered 2, after V lost 3 bases and J lost 4 bases. The CDR3 is made up of 13 amino acids. CDR3 protein: CASSMGRVETQYF. CDR3 DNA sequence: TGTGCCAGTAGTATGGGGAGGGTAGAGACCCAGTACTTC.

Only a few counts were recorded for this clonotype. The chain recombines TRBV5-6 with TRBJ1-6; 8 bases agree with TRBD1. After removal of 4 bases from V and 9 bases from J, the junction contained 15 bases not matched to a gene. The CDR3 length is 17 residues. Germline loops: CDR1 SGHDT, CDR2 YYEEEE. The CDR3 DNA sequence: TGTGCCAGCAGCCCTATAGCCCCGGGACAGGAAAGTTCACCCCTCCACTTT. It is translated as CASSPIAPGQESSPLHF. The full variable domain, in which reference TRBV5-6 and TRBJ1-6 provide the parts outside the CDR3, is DAGVTQSPTHLIKTRGQQVTLRCSPKSGHDTVSWYQQALGQGPQFIFQYYEEEERQRGNFPDRFSGHQFPNYSSELNVNALLLGDSALYLCASSPIAPGQESSPLHFGNGTRLTVT.

This clonotype ranks as medium-sized (0.01 to 0.1%). The rearrangement links TRBV30 to TRBJ1-5; D remains unclear. Germline-derived CDR1 and CDR2 are GTSNPN and SVGIG (reference sequence). Deletions cut 0 bases from V and 5 bases from J, with 11 bases between. This CDR3 has 14 residues. The CDR3 bases are TGTGCCTGGAGTGTTACCCAGGATCATCAGCCCCAGCATTTT. It yields the protein CAWSVTQDHQPQHF.

A single count supports this clonotype. The chain joins TRBV2 to TRBJ2-3; tentative D call: TRBD2 (6 bases). CDR1 is SNHLY and CDR2 is FYNNEI in the germline V gene. Trimming shortened V by 7 bases and J by 2 bases, and 16 bases separated the two germline ends. CDR3 length: 15 amino acids. The CDR3 sequence: CASKITGEVTDTQYF. CDR3 bases: TGTGCCAGCAAGATTACGGGGGAGGTCACAGATACGCAGTATTTT.

The J gene is TRBJ2-7, the V gene TRBV6-6; D tentatively fits TRBD1 or TRBD2 (5 bases each). V lost 0 bases to trimming and J lost 4 bases, with 22 bases between them. CDR1 is MNHNY and CDR2 is SVGAGI in the germline V gene (reference sequence). The CDR3 is 18 residues long. CDR3 DNA sequence: TGTGCCAGCAGTTACTCGATGACCCCCTGGGGGACGGGATACGAGCAGTACTTC. It yields the protein CASSYSMTPWGTGYEQYF.

The J gene is TRBJ1-4, the V gene TRBV19; D call uncertain. Deletions cut 4 bases from V and 10 bases from J, with 19 bases between. The length of the CDR3 is 15 residues. Germline V lookup: CDR1 LNHDA, CDR2 SQIVND (reference sequence). CDR3 sequence: CASSTGGSVTLKLFF. The CDR3 region has the DNA TGTGCCAGTAGTACCGGCGGGTCCGTCACCCTAAAACTGTTTTTT.